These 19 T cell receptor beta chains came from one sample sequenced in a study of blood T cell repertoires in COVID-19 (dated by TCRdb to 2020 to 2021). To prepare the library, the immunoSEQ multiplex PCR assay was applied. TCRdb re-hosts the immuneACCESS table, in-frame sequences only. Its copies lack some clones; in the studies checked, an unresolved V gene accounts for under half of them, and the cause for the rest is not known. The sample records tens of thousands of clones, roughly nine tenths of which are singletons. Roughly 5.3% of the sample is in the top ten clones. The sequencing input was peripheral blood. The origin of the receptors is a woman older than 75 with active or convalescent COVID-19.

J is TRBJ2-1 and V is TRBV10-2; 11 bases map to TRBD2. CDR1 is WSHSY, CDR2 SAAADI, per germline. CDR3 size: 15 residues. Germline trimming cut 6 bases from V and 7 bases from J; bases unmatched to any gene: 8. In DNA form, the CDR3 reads TGCGCCAGCAGCCATAGCGGGAGGGCCACGAATGAGCAGTTCTTC. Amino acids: CASSHSGRATNEQFF.

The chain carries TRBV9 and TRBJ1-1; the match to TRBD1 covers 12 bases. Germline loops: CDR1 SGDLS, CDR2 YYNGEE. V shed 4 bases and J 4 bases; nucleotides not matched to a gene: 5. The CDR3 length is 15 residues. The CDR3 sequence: CASSIGGQGATEAFF. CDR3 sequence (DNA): TGTGCCAGCAGCATCGGGGGACAGGGGGCCACTGAAGCTTTCTTT.

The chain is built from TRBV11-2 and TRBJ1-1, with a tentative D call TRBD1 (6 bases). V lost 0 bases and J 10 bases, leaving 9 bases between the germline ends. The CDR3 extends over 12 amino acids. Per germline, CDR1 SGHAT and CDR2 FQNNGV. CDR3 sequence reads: CASSLDRGGAFF. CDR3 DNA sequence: TGTGCCAGCAGCTTAGATAGGGGGGGAGCTTTCTTT.

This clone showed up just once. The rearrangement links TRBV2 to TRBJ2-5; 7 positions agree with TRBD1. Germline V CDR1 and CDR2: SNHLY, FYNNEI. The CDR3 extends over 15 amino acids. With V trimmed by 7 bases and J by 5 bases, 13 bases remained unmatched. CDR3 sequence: CASNGPQGLRETQYF. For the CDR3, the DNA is TGTGCCAGCAATGGTCCACAGGGGCTAAGGGAGACCCAGTACTTC.

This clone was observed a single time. This CDR3 reads CASSDGQRSYNEQFF. CDR3 DNA sequence: TGTGCCAGCAGTGACGGACAACGGTCTTACAATGAGCAGTTCTTC. This chain joins TRBV6-1 and TRBJ2-1; D is perhaps TRBD1 (5 bases). In germline, CDR1 is MNHNS, CDR2 SASEGT. There are 15 residues in the CDR3. The V and J ends lost 3 bases and 4 bases respectively, with 13 bases between them.

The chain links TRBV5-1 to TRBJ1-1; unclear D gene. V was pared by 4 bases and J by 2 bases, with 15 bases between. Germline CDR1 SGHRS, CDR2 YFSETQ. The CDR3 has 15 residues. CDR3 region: CASSPLAGLNTEAFF. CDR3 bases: TGCGCCAGCAGCCCCCTGGCAGGCTTAAACACTGAAGCTTTCTTT.

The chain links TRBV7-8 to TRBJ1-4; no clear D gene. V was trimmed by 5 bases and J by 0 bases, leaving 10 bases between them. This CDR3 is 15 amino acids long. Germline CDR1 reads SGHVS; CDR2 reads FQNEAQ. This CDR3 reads CASSPQAATNEKLFF. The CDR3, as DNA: TGTGCCAGCAGCCCTCAGGCTGCAACTAATGAAAAACTGTTTTTT.

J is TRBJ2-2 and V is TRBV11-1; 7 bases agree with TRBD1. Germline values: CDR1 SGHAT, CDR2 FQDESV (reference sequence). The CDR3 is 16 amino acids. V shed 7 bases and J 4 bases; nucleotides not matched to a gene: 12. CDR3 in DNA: TGTGCCAGCACCCACAGGGGTCAATATGGCACCGGGGAGCTGTTTTTT. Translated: CASTHRGQYGTGELFF.

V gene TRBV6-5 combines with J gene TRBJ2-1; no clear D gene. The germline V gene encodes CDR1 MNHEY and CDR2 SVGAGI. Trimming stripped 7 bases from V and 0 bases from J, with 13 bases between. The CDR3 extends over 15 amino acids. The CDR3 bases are TGTGCCAGCAAGCAACAGAGTTCCTCCTACAATGAGCAGTTCTTC. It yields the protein CASKQQSSSYNEQFF.

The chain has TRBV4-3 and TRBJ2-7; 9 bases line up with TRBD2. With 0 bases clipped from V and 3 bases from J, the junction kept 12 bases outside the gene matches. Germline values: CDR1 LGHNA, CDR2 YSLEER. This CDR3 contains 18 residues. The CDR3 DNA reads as TGCGCCAGCAGCCAAGAACTAGCGGGTTCGGAGGGAAACTACGAGCAGTACTTC. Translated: CASSQELAGSEGNYEQYF.

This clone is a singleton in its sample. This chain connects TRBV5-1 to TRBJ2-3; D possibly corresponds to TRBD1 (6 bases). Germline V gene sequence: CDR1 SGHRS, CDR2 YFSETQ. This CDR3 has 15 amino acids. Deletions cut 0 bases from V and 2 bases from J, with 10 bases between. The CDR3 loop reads CASSLGGHLTDTQYF. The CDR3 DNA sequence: TGCGCCAGCAGCTTGGGGGGACACCTCACAGATACGCAGTATTTT.

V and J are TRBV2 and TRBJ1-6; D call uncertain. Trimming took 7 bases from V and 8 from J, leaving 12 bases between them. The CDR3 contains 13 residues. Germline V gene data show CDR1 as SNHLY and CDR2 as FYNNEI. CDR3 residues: CASITERDSPLHF. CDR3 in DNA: TGTGCCAGCATAACCGAACGGGATTCACCCCTCCACTTT.

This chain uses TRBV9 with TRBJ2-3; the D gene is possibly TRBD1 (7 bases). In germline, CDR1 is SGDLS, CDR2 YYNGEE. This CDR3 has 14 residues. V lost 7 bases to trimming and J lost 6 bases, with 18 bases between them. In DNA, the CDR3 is TGTGCCAGCGCGGAGGGCATACAGGGGGATACGCAGTATTTT. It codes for CASAEGIQGDTQYF.

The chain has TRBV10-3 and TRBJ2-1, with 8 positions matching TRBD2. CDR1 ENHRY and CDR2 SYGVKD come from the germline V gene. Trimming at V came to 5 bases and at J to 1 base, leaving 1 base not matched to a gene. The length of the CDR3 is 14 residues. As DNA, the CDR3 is TGTGCCATCAGTCCTAGCGGGTCCTACAATGAGCAGTTCTTC. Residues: CAISPSGSYNEQFF.

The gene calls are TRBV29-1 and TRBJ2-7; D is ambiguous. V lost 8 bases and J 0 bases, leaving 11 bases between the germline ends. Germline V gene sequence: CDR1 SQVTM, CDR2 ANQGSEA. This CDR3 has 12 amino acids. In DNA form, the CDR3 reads TGCAGCTGCGCCTCGAGCTCCTACGAGCAGTACTTC. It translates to CSCASSSYEQYF.

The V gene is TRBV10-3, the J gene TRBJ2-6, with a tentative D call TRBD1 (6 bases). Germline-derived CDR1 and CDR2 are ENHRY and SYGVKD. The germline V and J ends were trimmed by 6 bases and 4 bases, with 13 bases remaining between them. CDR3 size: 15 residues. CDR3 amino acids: CAISAQGLGANVLTF. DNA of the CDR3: TGTGCCATCAGCGCCCAGGGGTTAGGGGCCAACGTCCTGACTTTC.

In nucleotides, the CDR3 is TGTGCCAGCTCACCACGGACAGGTGACCAGTACTTC. Translating it yields CASSPRTGDQYF. This chain connects TRBV18 to TRBJ2-7; the match to TRBD1 covers 7 bases. This CDR3 region has 12 residues. Germline V gene lookup returns CDR1 KGHSH and CDR2 LQKENI. The trim removed 1 base at V and 10 bases at J, leaving 4 bases unmatched. The full variable domain, with the rest looked up from reference TRBV18 and TRBJ2-7, is NAGVMQNPRHLVRRRGQEARLRCSPMKGHSHVYWYRQLPEEGLKFMVYLQKENIIDESGMPKERFSAEFPKEGPSILRIQQVVRGDSAAYFCASSPRTGDQYFGPGTRLTVT.

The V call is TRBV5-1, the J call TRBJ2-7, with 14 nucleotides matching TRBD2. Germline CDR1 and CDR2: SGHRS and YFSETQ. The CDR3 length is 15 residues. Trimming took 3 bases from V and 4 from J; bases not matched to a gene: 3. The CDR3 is CASSWGLAGVYEQYF. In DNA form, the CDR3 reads TGCGCCAGCAGCTGGGGACTAGCGGGAGTATACGAGCAGTACTTC.

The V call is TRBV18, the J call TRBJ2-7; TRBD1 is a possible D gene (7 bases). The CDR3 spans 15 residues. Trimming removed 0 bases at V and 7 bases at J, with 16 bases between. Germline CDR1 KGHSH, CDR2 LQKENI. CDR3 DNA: TGTGCCAGCTCACCACCCCGCGGGACAGTGGCGGAGCAGTACTTC. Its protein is CASSPPRGTVAEQYF.